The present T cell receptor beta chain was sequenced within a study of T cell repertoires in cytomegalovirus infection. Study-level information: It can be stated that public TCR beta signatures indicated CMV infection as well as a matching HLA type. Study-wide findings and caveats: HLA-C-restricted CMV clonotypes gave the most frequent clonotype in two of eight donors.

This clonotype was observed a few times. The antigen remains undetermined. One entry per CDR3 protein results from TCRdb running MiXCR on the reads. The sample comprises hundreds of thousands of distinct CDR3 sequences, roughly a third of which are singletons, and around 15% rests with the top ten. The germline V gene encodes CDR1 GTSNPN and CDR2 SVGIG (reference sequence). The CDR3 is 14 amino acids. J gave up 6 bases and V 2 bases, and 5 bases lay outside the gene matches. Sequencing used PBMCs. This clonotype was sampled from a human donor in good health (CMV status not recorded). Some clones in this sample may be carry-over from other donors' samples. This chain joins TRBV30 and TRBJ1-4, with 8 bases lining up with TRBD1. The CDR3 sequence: CAWSSMTGDEKLFF. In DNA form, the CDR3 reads TGTGCCTGGAGTTCCATGACAGGGGATGAAAAACTGTTTTTT. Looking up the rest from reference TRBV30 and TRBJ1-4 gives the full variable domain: SQTIHQWPATLVQPVGSPLSLECTVEGTSNPNLYWYRQAAGRGLQLLFYSVGIGQISSEVPQNLSASRPQDRQFILSSKKLLLSDSGFYLCAWSSMTGDEKLFFGSGTQLSVL.